These 20 T cell receptor beta chains came from one sample sequenced in a study of graft-versus-host responses after intestinal transplantation. Their target antigens are unknown. Sequencing used immunoSEQ multiplex PCR; TCRdb keeps in-frame clones, though not all of them. The table records around 49,000 clones, 70% to 90% of them present only once. The material was unstimulated CD4+ T cells sorted from spleen or lymph node cells, obtained before transplant. The origin of the receptors is a human donor who was the organ donor for an intestinal transplant.

The chain uses TRBV19 and TRBJ1-5; tentatively, D is TRBD1 (6 bases). CDR3 length: 16 amino acids. The germline gives CDR1 LNHDA, CDR2 SQIVND (reference sequence). Trimming left V 7 bases short and J 2 bases short, with 18 bases between. The CDR3: CASTPEQGFGNQPQHF. The CDR3, as DNA: TGTGCCAGTACCCCAGAACAGGGTTTTGGCAATCAGCCCCAGCATTTT.

The CDR3 here is CASSAGLAGPPTDTQYF. The CDR3 coding sequence is TGTGCCAGCAGTGCGGGACTAGCGGGTCCCCCCACAGATACGCAGTATTTT. The rearrangement joins TRBV28 to TRBJ2-3; TRBD2 matches 12 bases. The CDR3 extends over 17 amino acids. Germline V gene sequence: CDR1 MDHEN, CDR2 SYDVKM. The V segment lost 5 bases and the J segment 2 bases; nucleotides outside the gene matches: 8.

The rearrangement joins TRBV7-2 to TRBJ2-3, with 10 nucleotides matching TRBD1. The CDR3 spans 14 residues. CDR1 is SGHTA and CDR2 is FQGNSA in the germline V gene. The junction had 4 bases not matched to a gene; V was cut back by 4 bases and J by 6 bases. CDR3 DNA: TGTGCCAGCAGCTCGGACAGGGGGTGGGATACGCAGTATTTT. Translated, it gives CASSSDRGWDTQYF.

The V and J genes are TRBV23-1 and TRBJ1-1; the match to TRBD1 covers 7 bases. TRBV23-1 is annotated as an ORF whose role is uncertain. The CDR3 sequence is 14 residues long. With 3 bases clipped from V and 6 bases from J, the junction kept 7 bases outside the gene matches. The CDR3 loop is CASSQKQGMSEAFF. The CDR3 DNA reads TGCGCCAGCAGTCAGAAACAGGGGATGTCTGAAGCTTTCTTT.

The chain combines TRBV7-3 with TRBJ2-1; TRBD2 aligns across 7 bases. The CDR3 totals 16 residues. Germline CDR1 SGHTA, CDR2 FQGTGA. V was pared by 5 bases and J by 0 bases, with 7 bases of the junction left unmatched. Here the CDR3 reads CASSLSGGLSYNEQFF. The CDR3, as DNA: TGTGCCAGCAGCCTCTCGGGGGGACTCTCCTACAATGAGCAGTTCTTC.

The V gene is TRBV4-1, the J gene TRBJ1-2; TRBD1 matches 10 bases. With 6 bases clipped from V and 5 bases from J, the junction kept 6 bases outside the gene matches. The V gene's germline CDR1 is MGHRA and CDR2 YSYEKL. This CDR3 has 14 residues. The CDR3 reads CASRYPGQGYGYTF. For the CDR3, the DNA is TGCGCCAGCAGATATCCGGGACAGGGGTATGGCTACACCTTC.

This clone appeared a single time. This chain links TRBV15 with TRBJ2-7; 7 bases are shared with TRBD2. The CDR3 covers 13 residues. Per germline, CDR1 LNHNV and CDR2 YYDKDF (reference sequence). J lost 7 bases, V lost 4 bases, and 7 bases had no gene match. DNA of the CDR3: TGTGCCACCAGCACAAACCCCGGGAGGGAGCAGTACTTC. This codes for CATSTNPGREQYF.

The table lists this clone with a count of one. The chain combines TRBV27 with TRBJ2-2; D is uncertain. This CDR3 contains 13 residues. Germline values: CDR1 MNHEY, CDR2 SMNVEV (reference sequence). V gave up 5 bases and J gave up 1 base, with 5 bases separating them. The CDR3 is CASSPGNTGELFF. The DNA for the CDR3 is TGTGCCAGCAGTCCGGGGAACACCGGGGAGCTGTTTTTT.

The chain uses TRBV11-1 and TRBJ2-7; D not certain. Germline V gene sequence: CDR1 SGHAT, CDR2 FQDESV (reference sequence). Deletions cut 5 bases from V and 7 bases from J, with 18 bases between. The CDR3 has 14 residues. CDR3 in DNA: TGTGCCAGCAGCCTACTTCGCCAGCCCGGGGAGCAGTACTTC. This gives the protein CASSLLRQPGEQYF.

This clone appeared a single time. The genes are TRBV4-2 and TRBJ2-7; a weak D match, TRBD2 (6 bases). CDR1 is LGHNA and CDR2 is YNFKEQ in the germline V gene. V was cut by 1 base and J by 0 bases, with 16 bases left in between. The CDR3 spans 17 residues. CDR3 region: CASSQGRIAEPSYEQYF. The CDR3 nucleotides read TGTGCCAGCAGCCAAGGCAGAATAGCGGAACCCTCCTACGAGCAGTACTTC.

This rearrangement joins TRBV9 to TRBJ2-1; D is perhaps TRBD2 (6 bases). CDR1 is SGDLS and CDR2 is YYNGEE in the germline V gene. Trimming took off 0 bases at V and 8 bases at J, with 6 bases between the two ends. The length of the CDR3 is 12 residues. CDR3 coding DNA: TGTGCCAGCAGCGTAGGGGGGGATGAGCAGTTCTTC. Translating it yields CASSVGGDEQFF.

V gene TRBV13 combines with J gene TRBJ2-2, with 10 positions matching TRBD2. With V trimmed by 5 bases and J by 5 bases, 14 bases remained unmatched. The CDR3 runs 18 residues. The germline gives CDR1 PRHDT, CDR2 FYEKMQ (reference sequence). CDR3: CASSPGLLAGVETGELFF. Written as DNA, the CDR3 is TGTGCCAGCAGCCCGGGACTCCTAGCGGGAGTGGAAACCGGGGAGCTGTTTTTT. The full variable domain, completed using reference TRBV13 and TRBJ2-2, is AAGVIQSPRHLIKEKRETATLKCYPIPRHDTVYWYQQGPGQDPQFLISFYEKMQSDKGSIPDRFSAQQFSDYHSELNMSSLELGDSALYFCASSPGLLAGVETGELFFGEGSRLTVL.

The chain joins TRBV11-1 to TRBJ1-2; TRBD1 matches 9 bases. In germline, CDR1 is SGHAT, CDR2 FQDESV (reference sequence). The CDR3 consists of 13 residues. Losses at the gene ends were 5 bases for V and 8 bases for J; bases not matched to a gene: 6. Written as DNA, the CDR3 is TGTGCCAGCAGCCCGGGACAGGGTCGCGGCTACACCTTC. Protein product: CASSPGQGRGYTF.

This clone was detected once. The rearrangement joins TRBV4-2 to TRBJ1-3; 7 nucleotides align to TRBD1. CDR1 LGHNA and CDR2 YNFKEQ come from the germline V gene. The CDR3 runs to 15 residues. V was pared by 3 bases and J by 2 bases, with 4 bases of the junction left unmatched. CDR3 sequence (DNA): TGTGCCAGCAGCCAGGAGGGGGCTACTGGAAACACCATATATTTT. Translating gives CASSQEGATGNTIYF.

The chain employs TRBV30 and TRBJ1-4, with 9 bases aligning to TRBD1. J gave up 8 bases and V 3 bases, and 4 bases lay outside the gene matches. Germline V CDR1 and CDR2: GTSNPN, SVGIG (reference sequence). The CDR3 loop spans 13 amino acids. CDR3 sequence (DNA): TGTGCCTGGAGCCGGGACAGGGTCGAAAAACTGTTTTTT. Encoded protein: CAWSRDRVEKLFF.

This rearrangement joins TRBV9 to TRBJ2-7, with D tentatively TRBD2 (5 bases). V was clipped by 0 bases and J by 7 bases, with 11 bases between them. The CDR3 extends over 13 amino acids. Germline V gene lookup returns CDR1 SGDLS and CDR2 YYNGEE. In nucleotides, the CDR3 is TGTGCCAGCAGCGTAGATGAGGGCAGGGAGCAGTACTTC. The encoded protein is CASSVDEGREQYF.

The gene calls are TRBV27 and TRBJ1-6; TRBD1 agrees at 7 bases. The germline V gene encodes CDR1 MNHEY and CDR2 SMNVEV (reference sequence). The CDR3 runs 14 residues. The J segment lost 1 base and the V segment lost 11 bases, leaving 5 bases of the junction unmatched. The CDR3 protein is CAAKGASYNSPLHF. The DNA for the CDR3 is TGTGCCGCAAAGGGGGCTTCCTATAATTCACCCCTCCACTTT.

This chain links TRBV10-3 with TRBJ2-7, with 10 bases identical to TRBD1. Trimming removed 2 bases from V and 3 bases from J; junction bases left unmatched: 7. The CDR3 is 16 amino acids. Germline assignment: CDR1 ENHRY and CDR2 SYGVKD. As DNA, the CDR3 is TGTGCCATCAGTGAGCGGGGACAGGGGAACCTCTACGAGCAGTACTTC. It encodes CAISERGQGNLYEQYF.

The genes are TRBV7-2 and TRBJ1-1, with D uncertain. Germline V lookup: CDR1 SGHTA, CDR2 FQGNSA. Trimming removed 3 bases from V and 0 bases from J, with 8 bases in between. The CDR3 has 14 residues. The CDR3 DNA is TGTGCCAGCAGCTTGTCTCGTATGAACACTGAAGCTTTCTTT. It codes for CASSLSRMNTEAFF.

The chain recombines TRBV7-2 with TRBJ2-3; possible D gene TRBD2, 5 bases. V lost 5 bases, J lost 5 bases, and 17 bases lay in between. This CDR3 comprises 15 residues. The V gene's germline CDR1 is SGHTA and CDR2 FQGNSA. DNA of the CDR3: TGTGCCAGCAGCCGAGGAGAGGGCCTAAGAGATACGCAGTATTTT. Amino acids: CASSRGEGLRDTQYF.